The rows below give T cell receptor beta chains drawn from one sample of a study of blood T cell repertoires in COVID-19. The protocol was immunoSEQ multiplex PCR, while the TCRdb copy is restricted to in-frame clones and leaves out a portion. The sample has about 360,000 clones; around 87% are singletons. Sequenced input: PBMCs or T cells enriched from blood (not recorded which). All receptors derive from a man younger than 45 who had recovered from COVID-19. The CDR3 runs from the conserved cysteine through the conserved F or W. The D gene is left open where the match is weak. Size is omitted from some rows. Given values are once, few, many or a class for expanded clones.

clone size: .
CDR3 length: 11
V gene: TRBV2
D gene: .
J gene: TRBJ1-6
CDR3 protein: CASREQATLHF
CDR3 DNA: TGTGCCAGCAGAGAACAGGCTACCCTCCACTTT

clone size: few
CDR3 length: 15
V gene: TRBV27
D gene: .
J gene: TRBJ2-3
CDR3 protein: CASSPLAVGTDTQYF
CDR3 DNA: TGTGCCAGCAGTCCCCTTGCGGTGGGCACAGATACGCAGTATTTT

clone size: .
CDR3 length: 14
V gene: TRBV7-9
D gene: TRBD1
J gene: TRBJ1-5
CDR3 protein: CASSSTGGLEPQHF
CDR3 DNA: TGTGCCAGCAGCTCCACAGGGGGTTTGGAGCCCCAGCATTTT

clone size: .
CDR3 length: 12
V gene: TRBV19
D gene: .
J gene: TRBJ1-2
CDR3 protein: CASSIQYAGYTF
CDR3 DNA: TGTGCCAGTAGTATACAGTATGCTGGCTACACCTTC

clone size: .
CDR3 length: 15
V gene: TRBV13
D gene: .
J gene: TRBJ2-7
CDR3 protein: CASSYFRENSYEQYF
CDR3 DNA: TGTGCCAGCAGCTATTTCCGGGAAAATAGCTACGAGCAGTACTTC

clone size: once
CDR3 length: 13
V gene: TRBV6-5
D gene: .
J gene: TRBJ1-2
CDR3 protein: CASSYGGQSGYTF
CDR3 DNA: TGTGCCAGCAGTTACGGCGGGCAGAGTGGCTACACCTTC

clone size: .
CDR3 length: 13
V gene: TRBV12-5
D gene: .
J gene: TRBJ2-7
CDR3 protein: CASGLQGPYEQYF
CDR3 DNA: TGTGCTAGTGGTTTGCAGGGGCCCTACGAGCAGTACTTC

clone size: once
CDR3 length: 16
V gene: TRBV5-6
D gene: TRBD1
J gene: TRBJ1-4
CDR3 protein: CASSSGTGGRDEKLFF
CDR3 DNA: TGTGCCAGCAGCTCCGGGACAGGGGGCCGGGATGAAAAACTGTTTTTT

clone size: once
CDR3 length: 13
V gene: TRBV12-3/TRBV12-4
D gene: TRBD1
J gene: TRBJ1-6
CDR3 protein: CASQGQGNSPLHF
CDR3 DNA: TGTGCCAGCCAGGGACAGGGAAATTCACCCCTCCACTTT

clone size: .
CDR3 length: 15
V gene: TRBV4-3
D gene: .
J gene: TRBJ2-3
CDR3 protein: CASSQQTGSTDTQYF
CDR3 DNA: TGCGCCAGCAGCCAACAAACGGGATCCACAGATACGCAGTATTTT

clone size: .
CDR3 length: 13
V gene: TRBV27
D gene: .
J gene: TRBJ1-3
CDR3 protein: CASSIASGNTIYF
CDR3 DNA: TGTGCCAGCAGTATAGCTTCGGGAAACACCATATATTTT

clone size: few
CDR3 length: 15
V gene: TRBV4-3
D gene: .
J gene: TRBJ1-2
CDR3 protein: CASSQDGGLTYGYTF
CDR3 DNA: TGCGCCAGCAGCCAAGACGGAGGCCTCACCTATGGCTACACCTTC

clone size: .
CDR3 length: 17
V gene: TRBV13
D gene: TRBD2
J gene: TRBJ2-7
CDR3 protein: CASSGPAGTSGGYEQYF
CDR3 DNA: TGTGCCAGCAGCGGCCCTGCCGGGACTAGCGGGGGGTACGAGCAGTACTTC

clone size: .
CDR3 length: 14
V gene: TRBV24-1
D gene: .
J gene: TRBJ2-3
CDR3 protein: CATSDPGGADTQYF
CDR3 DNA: TGTGCCACCAGTGATCCCGGGGGTGCAGATACGCAGTATTTT

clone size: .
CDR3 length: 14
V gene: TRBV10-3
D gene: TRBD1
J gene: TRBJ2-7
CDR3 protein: CAISTGTGNNEQYF
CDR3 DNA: TGTGCCATCAGCACCGGGACAGGGAACAACGAGCAGTACTTC

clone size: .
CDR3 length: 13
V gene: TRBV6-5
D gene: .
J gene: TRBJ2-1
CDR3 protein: CASSGTLYNEQFF
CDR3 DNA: TGTGCCAGCAGCGGGACATTGTACAATGAGCAGTTCTTC

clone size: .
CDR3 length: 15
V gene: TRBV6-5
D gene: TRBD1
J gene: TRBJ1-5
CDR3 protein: CASSQNRGVNQPQHF
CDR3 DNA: TGTGCCAGCAGTCAAAACAGGGGGGTCAATCAGCCCCAGCATTTT

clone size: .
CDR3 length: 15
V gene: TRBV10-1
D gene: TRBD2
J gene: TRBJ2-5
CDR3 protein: CASSEISGGWETQYF
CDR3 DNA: TGCGCCAGCAGTGAAATTAGCGGGGGCTGGGAGACCCAGTACTTC

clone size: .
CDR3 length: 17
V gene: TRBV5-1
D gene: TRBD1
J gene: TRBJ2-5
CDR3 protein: CASSISWSGTVGETQYF
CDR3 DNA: TGCGCCAGCAGTATTTCGTGGTCGGGGACAGTGGGGGAGACCCAGTACTTC

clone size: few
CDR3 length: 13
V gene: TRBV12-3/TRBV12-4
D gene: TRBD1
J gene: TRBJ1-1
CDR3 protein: CASKSGQGAEAFF
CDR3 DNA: TGTGCCAGCAAATCAGGACAGGGGGCTGAAGCTTTCTTT

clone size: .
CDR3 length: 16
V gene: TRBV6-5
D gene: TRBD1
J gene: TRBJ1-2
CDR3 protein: CASSFLPGQGNFGYTF
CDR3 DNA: TGTGCCAGCAGTTTCTTACCGGGACAGGGAAATTTCGGCTACACCTTC

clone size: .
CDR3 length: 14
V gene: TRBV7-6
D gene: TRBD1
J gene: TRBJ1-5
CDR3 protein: CASSLRQGDQPQHF
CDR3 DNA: TGTGCCAGCAGCCTACGACAGGGAGATCAGCCCCAGCATTTT

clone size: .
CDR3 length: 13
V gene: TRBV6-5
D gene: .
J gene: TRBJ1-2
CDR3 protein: CASSRTDEYGYTF
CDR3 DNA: TGTGCCAGCAGTCGGACAGACGAATATGGCTACACCTTC

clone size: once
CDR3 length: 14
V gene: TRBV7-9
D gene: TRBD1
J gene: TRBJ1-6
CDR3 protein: CASSRDRDHSPLHF
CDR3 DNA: TGTGCCAGCAGCCGGGACAGGGATCATTCACCCCTCCACTTT

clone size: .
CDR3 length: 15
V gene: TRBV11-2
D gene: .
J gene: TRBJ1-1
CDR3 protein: CASSLVIWRGAEAFF
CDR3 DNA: TGTGCCAGCAGCTTAGTAATATGGCGGGGGGCTGAAGCTTTCTTT

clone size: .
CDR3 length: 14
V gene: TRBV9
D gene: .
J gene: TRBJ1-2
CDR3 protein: CASSVLRDDYGYTF
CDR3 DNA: TGTGCCAGCAGCGTACTGCGGGACGACTATGGCTACACCTTC

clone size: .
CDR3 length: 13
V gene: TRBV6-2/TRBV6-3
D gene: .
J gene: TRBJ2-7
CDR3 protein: CASSSVSSYEQYF
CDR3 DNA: TGTGCCAGCAGTTCAGTCAGCTCCTACGAGCAGTACTTC

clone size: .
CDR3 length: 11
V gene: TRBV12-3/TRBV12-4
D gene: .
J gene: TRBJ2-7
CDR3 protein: CASSLGWGKYF
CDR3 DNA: TGTGCCAGCAGCCTAGGGTGGGGCAAGTACTTC

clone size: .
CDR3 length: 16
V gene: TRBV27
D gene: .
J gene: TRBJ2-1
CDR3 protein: CATKRPQTGQRNEQFF
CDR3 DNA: TGTGCCACCAAAAGGCCTCAGACAGGTCAAAGAAATGAGCAGTTCTTC

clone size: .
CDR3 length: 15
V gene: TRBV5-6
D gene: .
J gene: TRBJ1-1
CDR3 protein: CASSFRQRMNTEAFF
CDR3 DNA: TGTGCCAGCAGCTTTCGACAACGAATGAACACTGAAGCTTTCTTT

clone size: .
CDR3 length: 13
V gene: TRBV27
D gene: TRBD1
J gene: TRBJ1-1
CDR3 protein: CASSIDRGPEAFF
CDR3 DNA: TGTGCCAGCAGTATTGACAGGGGGCCTGAAGCTTTCTTT

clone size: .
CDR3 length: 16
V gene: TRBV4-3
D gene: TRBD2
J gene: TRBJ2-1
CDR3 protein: CASSQDRTSGGNEQFF
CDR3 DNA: TGCGCCAGCAGCCAAGATCGGACTAGCGGTGGGAATGAGCAGTTCTTC

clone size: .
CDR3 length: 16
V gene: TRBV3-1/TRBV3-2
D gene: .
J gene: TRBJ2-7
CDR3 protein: CASSQGGRVVHYEQYF
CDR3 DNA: TGTGCCAGCAGCCAAGGCGGCAGGGTCGTCCACTACGAGCAGTACTTC

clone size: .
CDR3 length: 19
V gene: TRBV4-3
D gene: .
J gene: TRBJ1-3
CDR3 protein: CASSQDPMTSKLFGNTIYF
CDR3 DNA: TGCGCCAGCAGCCAAGATCCCATGACTTCTAAACTATTTGGAAACACCATATATTTT

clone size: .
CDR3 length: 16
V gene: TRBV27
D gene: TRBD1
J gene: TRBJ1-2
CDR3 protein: CASSLLGTGEDYGYTF
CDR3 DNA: TGTGCCAGCAGTTTATTGGGGACAGGGGAGGACTATGGCTACACCTTC

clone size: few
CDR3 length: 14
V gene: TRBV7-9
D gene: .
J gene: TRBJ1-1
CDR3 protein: CASSPQEGGTEAFF
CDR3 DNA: TGTGCCAGCAGCCCTCAGGAGGGCGGCACTGAAGCTTTCTTT

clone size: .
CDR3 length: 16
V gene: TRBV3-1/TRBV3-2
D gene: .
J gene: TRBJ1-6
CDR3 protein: CASSQDRAGSVSPLHF
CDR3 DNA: TGTGCCAGCAGCCAAGATAGGGCAGGGTCGGTTTCACCCCTCCACTTT

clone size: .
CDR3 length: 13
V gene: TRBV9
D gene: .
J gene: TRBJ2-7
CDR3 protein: CASSGDYDGEQYF
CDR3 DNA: TGTGCCAGCAGCGGCGACTACGATGGGGAGCAGTACTTC

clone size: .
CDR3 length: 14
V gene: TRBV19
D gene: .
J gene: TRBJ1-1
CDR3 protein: CASSIQGGNTEAFF
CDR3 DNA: TGTGCCAGTAGTATACAGGGAGGGAACACTGAAGCTTTCTTT

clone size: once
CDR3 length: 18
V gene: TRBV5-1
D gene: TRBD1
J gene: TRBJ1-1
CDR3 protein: CASSLNRRQQGFGTEAFF
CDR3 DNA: TGCGCCAGCAGCCTGAACCGTAGACAACAGGGGTTTGGTACTGAAGCTTTCTTT

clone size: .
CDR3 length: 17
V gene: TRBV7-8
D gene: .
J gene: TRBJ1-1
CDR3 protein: CASSLVSVTSMNTEAFF
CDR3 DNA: TGTGCCAGCAGCTTAGTTTCGGTGACAAGCATGAACACTGAAGCTTTCTTT

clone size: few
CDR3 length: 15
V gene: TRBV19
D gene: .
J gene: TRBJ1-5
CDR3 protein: CASSIMAGAGQPQHF
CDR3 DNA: TGTGCCAGTAGTATAATGGCGGGGGCGGGACAGCCCCAGCATTTT

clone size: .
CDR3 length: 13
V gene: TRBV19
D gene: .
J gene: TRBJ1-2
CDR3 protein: CASSSVRKSWYTF
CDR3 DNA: TGTGCCAGTAGCTCCGTCAGAAAAAGTTGGTACACCTTC

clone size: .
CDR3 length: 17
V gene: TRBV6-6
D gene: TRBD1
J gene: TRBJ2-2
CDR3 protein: CASSPGVGQGYTGELFF
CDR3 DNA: TGTGCCAGCAGTCCTGGTGTAGGACAGGGATACACCGGGGAGCTGTTTTTT

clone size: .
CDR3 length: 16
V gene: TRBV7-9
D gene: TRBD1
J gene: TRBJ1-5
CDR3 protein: CASSLSGQSGNQPQHF
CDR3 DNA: TGTGCCAGCAGCCTATCGGGACAGAGCGGCAATCAGCCCCAGCATTTT

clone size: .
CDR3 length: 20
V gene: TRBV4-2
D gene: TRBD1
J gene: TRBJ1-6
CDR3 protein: CASSQALTGDPSSYNSPLHF
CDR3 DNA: TGTGCCAGCAGCCAAGCCTTGACAGGGGATCCGAGCTCCTATAATTCACCCCTCCACTTT

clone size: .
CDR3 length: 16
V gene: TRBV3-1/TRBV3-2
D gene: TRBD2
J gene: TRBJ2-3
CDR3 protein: CASSQDSSGVSDTQYF
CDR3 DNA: TGTGCCAGCAGCCAAGATAGTAGCGGGGTATCAGATACGCAGTATTTT

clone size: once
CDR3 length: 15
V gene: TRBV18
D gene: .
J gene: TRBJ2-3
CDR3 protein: CASSRLKGGMATQYF
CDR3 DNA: TGTGCCAGCTCACGACTAAAGGGGGGGATGGCTACGCAGTATTTT

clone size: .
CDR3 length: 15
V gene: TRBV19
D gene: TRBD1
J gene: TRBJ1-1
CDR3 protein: CASSVGQGVVTEAFF
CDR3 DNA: TGTGCCAGTAGTGTCGGACAGGGGGTCGTTACTGAAGCTTTCTTT

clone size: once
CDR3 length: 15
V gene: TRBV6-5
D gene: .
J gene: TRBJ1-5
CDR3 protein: CASSTGMGPRQPQHF
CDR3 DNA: TGTGCCAGCAGTACGGGGATGGGTCCTCGCCAGCCCCAGCATTTT

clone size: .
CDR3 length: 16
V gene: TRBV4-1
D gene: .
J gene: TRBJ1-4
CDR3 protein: CASFSGRRGAKEKLFF
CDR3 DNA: TGCGCCAGCTTTTCTGGACGGCGGGGGGCTAAGGAAAAACTGTTTTTT

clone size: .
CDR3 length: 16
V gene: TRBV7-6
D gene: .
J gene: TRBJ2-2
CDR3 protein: CASSPGVAANTGELFF
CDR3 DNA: TGTGCCAGCAGCCCCGGTGTAGCGGCGAACACCGGGGAGCTGTTTTTT

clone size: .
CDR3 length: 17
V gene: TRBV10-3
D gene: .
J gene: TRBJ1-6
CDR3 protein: CAISEPLDSLYNSPLHF
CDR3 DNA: TGTGCCATCAGTGAGCCTTTGGACTCTCTCTATAATTCACCCCTCCACTTT

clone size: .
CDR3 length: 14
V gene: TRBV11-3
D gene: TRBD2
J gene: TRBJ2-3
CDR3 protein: CASSLAESTDTQYF
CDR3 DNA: TGTGCCAGCAGCCTAGCGGAGAGCACAGATACGCAGTATTTT

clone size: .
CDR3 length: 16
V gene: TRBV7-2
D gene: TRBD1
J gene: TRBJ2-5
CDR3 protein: CASSPYEGTEWKTQYF
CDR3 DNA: TGTGCCAGCAGCCCCTACGAAGGGACAGAATGGAAGACCCAGTACTTC

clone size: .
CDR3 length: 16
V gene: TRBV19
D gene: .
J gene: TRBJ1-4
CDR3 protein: CASSIGAQGGVEKLFF
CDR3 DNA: TGTGCCAGTAGTATAGGTGCGCAGGGCGGAGTTGAAAAACTGTTTTTT

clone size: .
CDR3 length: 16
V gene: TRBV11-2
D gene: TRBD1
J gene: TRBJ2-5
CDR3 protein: CASSPTRQGWGETQYF
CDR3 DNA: TGTGCCAGCAGCCCCACCAGACAGGGGTGGGGGGAGACCCAGTACTTC

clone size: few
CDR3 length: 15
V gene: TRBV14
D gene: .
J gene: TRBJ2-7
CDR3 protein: CASSPGRGRVMEQYF
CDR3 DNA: TGTGCCAGCAGCCCCGGTAGGGGCAGGGTGATGGAGCAGTACTTC

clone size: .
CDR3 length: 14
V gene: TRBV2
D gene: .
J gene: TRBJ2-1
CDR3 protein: CASSETGSYNEQFF
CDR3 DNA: TGTGCCAGCAGTGAAACAGGGTCCTACAATGAGCAGTTCTTC

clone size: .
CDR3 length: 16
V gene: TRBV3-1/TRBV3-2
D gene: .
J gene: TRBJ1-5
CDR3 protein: CASSQDGGRGNQPQHF
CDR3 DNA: TGTGCCAGCAGCCAAGATGGTGGCAGAGGGAATCAGCCCCAGCATTTT